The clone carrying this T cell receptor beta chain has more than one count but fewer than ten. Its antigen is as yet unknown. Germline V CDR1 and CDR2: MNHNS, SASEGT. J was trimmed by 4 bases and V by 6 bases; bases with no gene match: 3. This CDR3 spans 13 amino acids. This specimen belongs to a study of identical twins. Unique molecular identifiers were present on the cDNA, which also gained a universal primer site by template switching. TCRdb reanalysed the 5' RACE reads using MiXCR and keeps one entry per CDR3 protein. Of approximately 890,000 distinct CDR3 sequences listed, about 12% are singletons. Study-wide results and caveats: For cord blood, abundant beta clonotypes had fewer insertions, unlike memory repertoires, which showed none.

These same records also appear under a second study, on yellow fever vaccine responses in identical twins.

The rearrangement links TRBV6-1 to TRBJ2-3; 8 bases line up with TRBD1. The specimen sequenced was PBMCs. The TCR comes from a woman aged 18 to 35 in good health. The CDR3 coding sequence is TGTGCCAGCAGGAGGACAGGGTCAGATACGCAGTATTTT. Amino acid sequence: CASRRTGSDTQYF.